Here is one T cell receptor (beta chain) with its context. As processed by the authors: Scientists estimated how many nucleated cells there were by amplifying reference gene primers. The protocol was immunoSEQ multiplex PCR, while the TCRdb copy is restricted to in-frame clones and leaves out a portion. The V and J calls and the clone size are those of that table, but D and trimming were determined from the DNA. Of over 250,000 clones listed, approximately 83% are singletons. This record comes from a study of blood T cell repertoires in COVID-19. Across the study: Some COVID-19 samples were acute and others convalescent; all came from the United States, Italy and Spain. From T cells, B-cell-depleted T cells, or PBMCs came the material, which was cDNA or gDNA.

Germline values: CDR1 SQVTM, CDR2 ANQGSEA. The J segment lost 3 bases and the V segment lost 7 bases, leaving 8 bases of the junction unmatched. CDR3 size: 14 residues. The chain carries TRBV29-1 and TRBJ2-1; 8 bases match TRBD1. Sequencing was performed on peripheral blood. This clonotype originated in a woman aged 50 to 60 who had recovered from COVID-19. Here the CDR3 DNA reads TGCAGCGCACCGGGACAGGCCCGCTACAATGAGCAGTTCTTC. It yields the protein CSAPGQARYNEQFF.